This is a list of T cell receptor beta chains from one sample in a study of beta chain features in type 1 diabetes. TCRdb's copy holds only in-frame clones and misses some; the assay was immunoSEQ multiplex PCR. Of about 270,000 clones in the sample, 11% to 15% were seen once. Sequences were obtained from naive CD4+ T cells from blood. Source of these receptors: a woman aged 40 to 50 in good health. The CDR3 runs from the conserved cysteine through the conserved F or W. D genes are given only for firm matches. Clone size is shown for a subset of rows, as once, few, many or a class of expanded clone.

CDR3 DNA | CDR3 protein | J gene | V gene | D gene | clone size
TGTGCCAGCAGCTCGGGTAGAGATACGCAGTATTTT | CASSSGRDTQYF | TRBJ2-3 | TRBV7-9 | - | -
TGTGCCAGCAGCGCCCAGTCGGGCGGGGGGCCGACAGCCAAAAACATTCAGTACTTC | CASSAQSGGGPTAKNIQYF | TRBJ2-4 | TRBV7-2 | TRBD2 | -
TGTGCCAGCAGCGAGGGACAGAACTATGGCTACACCTTC | CASSEGQNYGYTF | TRBJ1-2 | TRBV5-4 | TRBD1 | -
TGCGCCAGCAGCTTGGAGACTATCCGGGATACGCAGTATTTT | CASSLETIRDTQYF | TRBJ2-3 | TRBV5-1 | - | few
TGTGCCAGCAGCGCCCTCACAGGGGACCCCTACTTC | CASSALTGDPYF | TRBJ2-7 | TRBV9 | TRBD1 | -
TGCGCCAGCAGCTCTGGTCGGGGGGATCGTTATTTCGAGACCCAGTACTTC | CASSSGRGDRYFETQYF | TRBJ2-5 | TRBV5-1 | TRBD2 | few
TGTGCCGACGGACAGGTACCCGCCGGGGAGCTGTTTTTT | CADGQVPAGELFF | TRBJ2-2 | TRBV2 | TRBD1 | few
TGTGCCAGCAGGTCCCGACCCTCGACAGGGGGAAACACTGAAGCTTTCTTT | CASRSRPSTGGNTEAFF | TRBJ1-1 | TRBV7-9 | TRBD1 | -
TGTGCCAGCAGTTACTCGCTAGGGGTGGATGAAAAACTGTTTTTT | CASSYSLGVDEKLFF | TRBJ1-4 | TRBV6-5 | - | few
TGTGCCAGCAGCTCCCAGACTAGCGGGCCGAAGCAGTTCTTC | CASSSQTSGPKQFF | TRBJ2-1 | TRBV5-6 | TRBD2 | few
TGCAGCGTTGTGGATGGGACAGGGATCGATGGCTACACCTTC | CSVVDGTGIDGYTF | TRBJ1-2 | TRBV29-1 | TRBD1 | few
TGTGCCAGCAGTGAAGCCCGGGCCACTAGCGGTCCCACAGATACGCAGTATTTT | CASSEARATSGPTDTQYF | TRBJ2-3 | TRBV6-1 | TRBD2 | few
TGTGCCAGCAGTGTGGCGGGGGTCTCGGAGCAGTTCTTC | CASSVAGVSEQFF | TRBJ2-1 | TRBV6-4 | TRBD2 | few
TGTGCCAGCAGCTTTAGATGGGGACAGGGGAACTATGGCTACACCTTC | CASSFRWGQGNYGYTF | TRBJ1-2 | TRBV7-6 | TRBD1 | few
TGTGCCAGCAGTTACGCAGGGATCAATCAGCCCCAGCATTTT | CASSYAGINQPQHF | TRBJ1-5 | TRBV6-5 | - | few
TGTGCCAGCAGTATTGACAGGCTTGTGAATGAGCAGTTCTTC | CASSIDRLVNEQFF | TRBJ2-1 | TRBV7-8 | - | few
TGTGCCAGCAGCCCCACGCTTCAGTCGAACTATGGCTACACCTTC | CASSPTLQSNYGYTF | TRBJ1-2 | TRBV11-2 | - | few
TGTGCCAGCAGAGAATCGACAGCTCAAGAGACCCAGTACTTC | CASRESTAQETQYF | TRBJ2-5 | TRBV6-5 | - | few
TGTGCCAGCAGCTTTGGACAGGGTTATTCACCCCTCCACTTT | CASSFGQGYSPLHF | TRBJ1-6 | TRBV7-9 | TRBD1 | -
TGTGCCATCTCGGCAGGGGGCTACGAGCAGTACTTC | CAISAGGYEQYF | TRBJ2-7 | TRBV10-3 | TRBD1 | -
TGTGCCACCAACCTCAATTGGGCAGGGAATCAGCCCCAGCATTTT | CATNLNWAGNQPQHF | TRBJ1-5 | TRBV19 | - | -
TGTGCCAGCAGCCCCAGGACAGGGGACTACGAGCAGTACTTC | CASSPRTGDYEQYF | TRBJ2-7 | TRBV13 | TRBD1 | -
TGTGCCAGCAGGAGCGGGGGTATCTATGGCTACACCTTC | CASRSGGIYGYTF | TRBJ1-2 | TRBV7-2 | - | -
TGTGCCAGCAGCTTAGGGGGCTCCTACAATGAGCAGTTCTTC | CASSLGGSYNEQFF | TRBJ2-1 | TRBV5-8 | - | -
TGCGCCAGCAGCCAAGATTGGGGACAGCAAAGCTCCTACGAGCAGTACTTC | CASSQDWGQQSSYEQYF | TRBJ2-7 | TRBV4-1 | TRBD1 | -
TGCGCCAGCAGCCAAGACCCCCCAGGGGGTAACACCGGGGAGCTGTTTTTT | CASSQDPPGGNTGELFF | TRBJ2-2 | TRBV4-3 | TRBD1 | -
TGTGCCAGCAGCCAACTGACAGGGGGCAGCTCCTACGAGCAGTACTTC | CASSQLTGGSSYEQYF | TRBJ2-7 | TRBV11-1 | TRBD1 | few
TGTGCCAGCAGTTACTCGAGGTTACAGACCCAGTACTTC | CASSYSRLQTQYF | TRBJ2-5 | TRBV6-6 | - | -
TGTGCCAGCAGCTGGGGACAGCCCTACGAGCAGTACTTC | CASSWGQPYEQYF | TRBJ2-7 | TRBV5-6 | TRBD1 | -
TGTGCCAGCAGTAGACGGGGCGGGGGTGTCTACGAGCAGTACTTC | CASSRRGGGVYEQYF | TRBJ2-7 | TRBV11-2 | TRBD2 | -
TGCAGCGTTGAAGGAGCCGATGAGCAGTTCTTC | CSVEGADEQFF | TRBJ2-1 | TRBV29-1 | - | many
TGTGCCAGCAGCCCCACCATATTCGGACAGACGAGCTCTGGGGCCAACGTCCTGACTTTC | CASSPTIFGQTSSGANVLTF | TRBJ2-6 | TRBV4-2 | - | few
TGTGCCATCGGCAGGGGGTACACAGATACGCAGTATTTT | CAIGRGYTDTQYF | TRBJ2-3 | TRBV10-3 | TRBD1 | few
TGTGCCAGCAGGGATCGGAGCTCTGGGGCCAACGTCCTGACTTTC | CASRDRSSGANVLTF | TRBJ2-6 | TRBV2 | - | few
TGTGCCAGCAGCTTAGATCTTGGCGGCGCGGATACGCAGTATTTT | CASSLDLGGADTQYF | TRBJ2-3 | TRBV11-2 | - | -
TGCGCCAGCAGCTTGGGCAGGGGCGGCTACAATGAGCAGTTCTTC | CASSLGRGGYNEQFF | TRBJ2-1 | TRBV5-1 | - | -
TGTGCCAGCAGCTTGTCCGACAGTCTAAACTACGAGCAGTACTTC | CASSLSDSLNYEQYF | TRBJ2-7 | TRBV7-6 | - | few
TGTGCCAGCTCACCGAGGGACAGGCCCGGCTATGGCTACACCTTC | CASSPRDRPGYGYTF | TRBJ1-2 | TRBV18 | TRBD1 | -
TGTGCCAGCAGTAACCCTGCGGCGGGGGGCGACTACGAGCAGTACTTC | CASSNPAAGGDYEQYF | TRBJ2-7 | TRBV6-6 | TRBD2 | few
TGTGCCAGCAGCTTTAGCAGGGCCAAAGAAAAACTGTTTTTT | CASSFSRAKEKLFF | TRBJ1-4 | TRBV7-9 | - | -
TGTGCCAGCTCACCAGAGAGCAGGCTTAACTATGGCTACACCTTC | CASSPESRLNYGYTF | TRBJ1-2 | TRBV18 | - | few
TGTGCCAGCAGTGTGAGGGAGACCCAGTACTTC | CASSVRETQYF | TRBJ2-5 | TRBV2 | - | -
TGTGCCAGCAGCTTGGAGGTCAGGGGAACCTACGAGCAGTACTTC | CASSLEVRGTYEQYF | TRBJ2-7 | TRBV5-4 | - | -